This T cell receptor (beta chain) emerged from a study of graft-versus-host responses after intestinal transplantation. Study summary: Tacrolimus and steroids were given for about three years to all recipients after anti-thymocyte globulin induction. General study findings and limits: Clonal ratios of graft-versus-host to host-versus-graft in allografts were high for patients exhibiting graft-donor T cell macrochimerism. Marrow from the recipient contained GvH clones, some of which had appeared first in ileum or blood.

By sample share, this clone is medium-sized (0.01 to 0.1%). Its specificity is not known. V was clipped by 4 bases and J by 2 bases, with 12 bases between them. The germline V gene has CDR1 LGHNA and CDR2 YNFKEQ. CDR3 size: 15 residues. Profiled with immunoSEQ multiplex PCR; TCRdb holds only in-frame clones, not every one. The sample records 90,000 to 100,000 clones, roughly 83% being singletons. The rearrangement uses TRBV4-2 and TRBJ1-5; D gene ambiguous. This sequence originates from a human patient who received an intestinal transplant, so some T cells may come from the graft donor. This sample comprised PBMCs, obtained 255 days after intestinal transplant. CDR3: CASSPHGEGNQPQHF. CDR3 bases: TGTGCCAGCAGCCCTCACGGGGAAGGCAATCAGCCCCAGCATTTT.